This entry lists 9 T cell receptor beta chains sequenced from one sample in a study of T cell responses to AZD1222 COVID-19 vaccine (dated by TCRdb to about 2021). Libraries were constructed by the immunoSEQ multiplex PCR assay. The table was pulled from immuneACCESS by TCRdb, which kept in-frame rearrangements only. Such tables lose some clones; where checked, under half of the loss comes from unresolved V genes, and the rest has no known cause. The table for this sample lists 95,000 to 110,000 clones; 90% to 95% of them were counted only once. About 50% of the sample is taken by the ten largest. This specimen's time point label, per the study, means: baseline before first vaccination. The source was peripheral blood, collected on day 0 of AZD1222 vaccination. The receptors come from an adult in good health.

CDR3: CASSLSRPGANTEAFF. The CDR3 region has the DNA TGTGCCAGCTCACTCTCGAGGCCGGGGGCGAACACTGAAGCTTTCTTT. The V and J genes are TRBV18 and TRBJ1-1, with a weak D call TRBD1 (6 bases). Germline-derived CDR1 and CDR2 are KGHSH and LQKENI. This CDR3 is 16 amino acids long. The V and J ends lost 4 bases and 1 base respectively, with 16 bases between them.

The chain combines TRBV5-4 with TRBJ1-2, with a tentative D call TRBD1 (6 bases). The CDR3 sequence is 12 residues long. Trimming cost V 4 bases and J 12 bases, with 16 bases left between them. Germline loops: CDR1 SGHNT, CDR2 YYREEE (reference sequence). This CDR3 is CASSPRGTSDTF. The CDR3 coding sequence is TGTGCCAGCAGCCCGAGGGGGACATCAGACACCTTC.

V is TRBV5-5 and J is TRBJ2-7; possible D gene TRBD2, 6 bases. The CDR3 spans 15 residues. Germline loops: CDR1 SGHKS, CDR2 YYEKEE (reference sequence). The V end lost 2 bases, the J end lost 0 bases, and 12 bases lay between the germline ends. CDR3 in amino acids: CASSFLRGSSYEQYF. The CDR3 region has the DNA TGTGCCAGCAGCTTTCTCCGGGGGAGCTCCTACGAGCAGTACTTC.

This sequence joins TRBV7-8 and TRBJ1-4, with D perhaps TRBD1 (5 bases). Germline V CDR1 and CDR2: SGHVS, FQNEAQ. V was pared by 0 bases and J by 0 bases, with 11 bases between. The CDR3 totals 17 residues. The CDR3 sequence is CASSLARRGSTNEKLFF. The CDR3, as DNA: TGTGCCAGCAGCTTAGCCCGAAGGGGATCAACTAATGAAAAACTGTTTTTT.

The chain carries TRBV19 and TRBJ1-1; D is unclear. The CDR3 spans 15 residues. Trimming removed 4 bases from V and 4 bases from J, with 16 bases in between. Germline loops: CDR1 LNHDA, CDR2 SQIVND (reference sequence). The CDR3 nucleotides read TGTGCCAGTAGTAAATGGGAGGTGATGAGCACTGAAGCTTTCTTT. This translates into CASSKWEVMSTEAFF.

This chain uses TRBV7-3 with TRBJ2-3, with a weak D call TRBD2 (6 bases). Deletions cut 2 bases from V and 2 bases from J, with 11 bases between. CDR1 SGHTA and CDR2 FQGTGA come from the germline V gene. The CDR3 loop spans 15 amino acids. As DNA, the CDR3 is TGTGCCAGCAGCTTATCCAGCGGGTACACAGATACGCAGTATTTT. Its translation is CASSLSSGYTDTQYF.

V is TRBV28 and J is TRBJ2-5; D possibly uses TRBD1 or TRBD2 (5 bases each). The CDR3 totals 15 residues. CDR1 is MDHEN and CDR2 is SYDVKM in the germline V gene. V was shortened by 6 bases and J by 1 base, with 15 bases between the two germline ends. CDR3 nucleotides: TGTGCCAGCAGCCGCATCGGGGCAGCCCAAGAGACCCAGTACTTC. As protein: CASSRIGAAQETQYF.

The chain couples TRBV18 to TRBJ2-5; D is possibly TRBD1 (6 bases). The V gene lost 6 bases and the J gene lost 5 bases, with 13 bases spanning the gap. Germline loops: CDR1 KGHSH, CDR2 LQKENI. CDR3 length: 13 residues. The CDR3 DNA follows: TGTGCCAGCTCCCGACAGGCCGGGGAGACCCAGTACTTC. Translating it yields CASSRQAGETQYF.

With respect to this clone: The identical CDR3 is also encoded by other nucleotide sequences in the sample. The J gene is TRBJ2-1, the V gene TRBV20-1, with unresolved D. V was pared by 3 bases and J by 5 bases, with 5 bases between. The CDR3 extends over 11 amino acids. From germline, CDR1 is DFQATT and CDR2 SNEGSKA (reference sequence). In DNA, the CDR3 is TGCAGTGCTAGCGGACACAATGAGCAGTTCTTC. It is translated as CSASGHNEQFF.